The 22 T cell receptor beta chains below all came from one sample that was sequenced in a study of PD-1 blockade in classical Hodgkin lymphoma. The data were produced by immunoSEQ multiplex PCR, yet TCRdb's version contains in-frame clones alone and is incomplete. Seen here are 15,000 to 17,000 clones, just over 85% observed once, and the top ten hold around 0.8%. The time point was: newly diagnosed, previously untreated cHL patient sample. Purified CD4+ T cells were obtained from thawed PBMCs through magnetic negative selection. The sequenced sample consisted of CD4+ T cells from blood. The receptors were gathered from a human donor with classical Hodgkin lymphoma.

V and J are TRBV2 and TRBJ2-7, with TRBD1 matching 9 bases. This CDR3 is built from 13 residues. After removal of 5 bases from V and 3 bases from J, the junction contained 2 bases not matched to a gene. From germline, CDR1 is SNHLY and CDR2 FYNNEI. The CDR3 nucleotides read TGTGCCAGCAGTCAGGGACAGGGCTACGAGCAGTACTTC. This translates into CASSQGQGYEQYF.

The rearrangement joins TRBV28 to TRBJ1-5; 9 nucleotides agree with TRBD1. The CDR3 extends over 14 amino acids. The V and J ends lost 6 bases and 4 bases, in that order; junction bases with no gene match: 4. Germline values: CDR1 MDHEN, CDR2 SYDVKM. As DNA, the CDR3 is TGTGCCAGCAGCGGGGACAGGGAAAATCAGCCCCAGCATTTT. Protein: CASSGDRENQPQHF.

This chain connects TRBV9 to TRBJ1-1, with TRBD1 as a possible D gene (5 bases). Per germline, CDR1 SGDLS and CDR2 YYNGEE. Trimming removed 2 bases from V and 6 bases from J, with 14 bases in between. The CDR3 totals 14 residues. CDR3 protein: CASSVAGGGAEAFF. CDR3 bases: TGTGCCAGCAGCGTCGCCGGCGGAGGGGCTGAAGCTTTCTTT.

The chain joins TRBV2 to TRBJ2-5; D is possibly TRBD1 (6 bases). Germline V lookup: CDR1 SNHLY, CDR2 FYNNEI. CDR3 length: 14 residues. The V end was cut by 8 bases, the J end by 5 bases, with 18 bases between. The CDR3 is CASAPSGVTETQYF. The CDR3 DNA follows: TGTGCCAGCGCTCCGTCAGGGGTCACTGAGACCCAGTACTTC.

This clone was seen a handful of times. The rearrangement uses TRBV6-7 and TRBJ1-4, with D hard to call. TRBV6-7 is known as an ORF, though its function is uncertain. V lost 7 bases to trimming and J lost 11 bases, with 17 bases between them. The CDR3 consists of 13 residues. CDR3: CASIHPIRNKLFF. In DNA form, the CDR3 reads TGTGCCAGCATTCACCCCATCAGGAATAAACTGTTTTTT.

V is TRBV7-2 and J is TRBJ1-2; no firm D call. Germline values: CDR1 SGHTA, CDR2 FQGNSA. Trimming shortened V by 8 bases and J by 5 bases, and 18 bases separated the two germline ends. CDR3 length: 14 residues. CDR3 DNA: TGTGCCAGCGGCCTCGGGCCCGAGGGATATGGCTACACCTTC. Residues: CASGLGPEGYGYTF.

V usage is TRBV7-2 and J usage is TRBJ1-1; the D is unclear. The CDR3 spans 13 residues. Deletions cut 5 bases from V and 0 bases from J, with 7 bases between. Germline CDR1 and CDR2: SGHTA and FQGNSA. CDR3 sequence: CASSPSLNTEAFF. CDR3 bases: TGTGCCAGCAGCCCCAGCCTGAACACTGAAGCTTTCTTT.

This clone occurred once. The chain combines TRBV7-9 with TRBJ2-1, with TRBD1 as a possible D gene (6 bases). The germline CDR1 and CDR2 sequences are SEHNR and FQNEAQ (reference sequence). The ends were cut back, 5 bases at V and 0 bases at J, with 14 bases in the middle. The CDR3 contains 16 residues. CDR3 loop: CASSARGKGSYNEQFF. The CDR3 coding sequence is TGTGCCAGCAGCGCCAGGGGAAAGGGCTCCTACAATGAGCAGTTCTTC.

This chain links TRBV5-8 with TRBJ1-1; D unresolved. Per the germline V gene, CDR1 is SGHTS and CDR2 is YDEGEE. This CDR3 comprises 13 residues. V was shortened by 0 bases and J by 8 bases, with 11 bases between the two germline ends. CDR3 amino acids: CASSLGERTEAFF. CDR3 bases: TGTGCCAGCAGCTTGGGGGAACGGACCGAAGCTTTCTTT.

The V gene is TRBV11-2, the J gene TRBJ2-2; 8 bases are shared with TRBD1. After removal of 2 bases from V and 6 bases from J, the junction contained 5 bases not matched to a gene. The CDR3 totals 15 residues. Germline V CDR1 and CDR2: SGHAT, FQNNGV. The CDR3 spells CASSLQGAPAGELFF. CDR3 DNA: TGTGCCAGCAGCTTACAGGGGGCGCCCGCCGGGGAGCTGTTTTTT.

The chain carries TRBV9 and TRBJ2-7, with D perhaps TRBD1 (6 bases). Germline lookup yields CDR1 SGDLS and CDR2 YYNGEE. The CDR3 loop spans 14 amino acids. Trimming took off 0 bases at V and 5 bases at J, with 12 bases between the two ends. The CDR3 region is CASSVAGATNEQYF. CDR3 nucleotides: TGTGCCAGCAGCGTAGCAGGGGCTACCAACGAGCAGTACTTC.

This chain connects TRBV5-8 to TRBJ1-4; TRBD1 might be the D (5 bases). V was cut by 6 bases and J by 5 bases, with 11 bases left in between. CDR3 size: 13 residues. Germline CDR1 and CDR2: SGHTS and YDEGEE. CDR3 sequence: CASIRGNNEKLFF. In nucleotides, the CDR3 is TGTGCCAGCATACGGGGGAACAATGAAAAACTGTTTTTT.

This clone was observed a single time. Here the CDR3 DNA reads TGTGCCAGCAGTTTAACGGGGCTAATAACTCAATACACCTTC. The encoded protein is CASSLTGLITQYTF. The V call is TRBV27, the J call TRBJ1-2; a weak D match, TRBD1 (5 bases). CDR1 and CDR2 (germline): MNHEY, SMNVEV (reference sequence). V dropped 2 bases and J dropped 11 bases, with 18 bases sitting between them. There are 14 residues in the CDR3.

The chain carries TRBV19 and TRBJ2-7; TRBD1 aligns across 10 bases. The CDR3 is made up of 15 amino acids. Germline CDR1 and CDR2: LNHDA and SQIVND (reference sequence). V shed 5 bases, J shed 9 bases, and the junction held 13 bases outside the gene matches. The CDR3 here is CASSAPGQGLRVQYF. CDR3 DNA: TGTGCCAGTAGTGCACCGGGACAGGGGCTAAGGGTGCAGTACTTC.

The V and J genes are TRBV2 and TRBJ2-6; the D gene is possibly TRBD1 (6 bases). V was pared by 7 bases and J by 1 base, with 23 bases between. The V gene's germline CDR1 is SNHLY and CDR2 FYNNEI. The CDR3 totals 19 residues. The CDR3 DNA reads TGTGCCAGCACCAAGCGCCAGGGGCGCTACCTTTCTGGGGCCAACGTCCTGACTTTC. Amino acid sequence: CASTKRQGRYLSGANVLTF. Based on the CDR3 plus reference TRBV2 and TRBJ2-6, the full variable domain is EPEVTQTPSHQVTQMGQEVILRCVPISNHLYFYWYRQILGQKVEFLVSFYNNEISEKSEIFDDQFSVERPDGSNFTLKIRSTKLEDSAMYFCASTKRQGRYLSGANVLTFGAGSRLTVL.

This chain connects TRBV2 to TRBJ2-5, with D possibly being TRBD1 or TRBD2 (6 bases each). Trimming took off 4 bases at V and 4 bases at J, with 10 bases between the two ends. The germline CDR1 and CDR2 sequences are SNHLY and FYNNEI. The CDR3 runs 13 residues. The CDR3 spells CASSVQGGETQYF. The CDR3 DNA reads TGTGCCAGCAGTGTACAGGGAGGAGAGACCCAGTACTTC.

The V and J genes are TRBV30 and TRBJ2-3, with D uncertain. V lost 2 bases and J 1 base, leaving 10 bases between the germline ends. The V gene's germline CDR1 is GTSNPN and CDR2 SVGIG (reference sequence). This CDR3 has 14 amino acids. The CDR3 sequence is CAWSFQVGTDTQYF. The CDR3 bases are TGTGCCTGGAGTTTCCAGGTGGGCACAGATACGCAGTATTTT.

This clone was counted between two and nine times. The chain couples TRBV19 to TRBJ2-2; 7 nucleotides line up with TRBD1. The CDR3 spans 14 residues. Germline CDR1 LNHDA, CDR2 SQIVND (reference sequence). Trimming at V came to 9 bases and at J to 4 bases, leaving 8 bases not matched to a gene. CDR3 sequence (DNA): TGTGCCAGCCTTAGGGGGCCGGGCACCGGGGAGCTGTTTTTT. Translated, it gives CASLRGPGTGELFF.

The chain uses TRBV29-1 and TRBJ2-6; D is possibly TRBD1 (5 bases). The CDR3 has 14 residues. Germline CDR1 reads SQVTM; CDR2 reads ANQGSEA. The V gene lost 6 bases and the J gene lost 0 bases, with 9 bases spanning the gap. In DNA form, the CDR3 reads TGCAGCGTCCTACAGGCCTCTGGGGCCAACGTCCTGACTTTC. It specifies CSVLQASGANVLTF.

The rearrangement joins TRBV11-2 to TRBJ1-5, with D possibly TRBD1 on 5 matching bases. The V and J ends lost 5 bases and 4 bases respectively, with 15 bases between them. CDR3 length: 15 amino acids. Germline V CDR1 and CDR2: SGHAT, FQNNGV. The CDR3: CASSPTAGRNQPQHF. In nucleotides, the CDR3 is TGTGCCAGCAGCCCTACAGCAGGGAGGAATCAGCCCCAGCATTTT.

The gene calls are TRBV4-2 and TRBJ2-7; 10 bases line up with TRBD1. Germline values: CDR1 LGHNA, CDR2 YNFKEQ. CDR3 length: 16 residues. The trim removed 4 bases at V and 2 bases at J, leaving 8 bases unmatched. CDR3 in DNA: TGTGCCAGCAGCCCTAACCCCGGGACAGGGGCCTACGAGCAGTACTTC. It is translated as CASSPNPGTGAYEQYF.

The CDR3 sequence: CASSSSEGGSRSSNQPQHF. The CDR3 region has the DNA TGTGCCAGCAGCTCCTCGGAGGGAGGGAGCCGAAGTAGCAATCAGCCCCAGCATTTT. This chain connects TRBV11-2 to TRBJ1-5; D not certain. CDR1 is SGHAT and CDR2 is FQNNGV in the germline V gene. The CDR3 contains 19 residues. V dropped 4 bases and J dropped 0 bases, with 22 bases sitting between them.